The T cell receptor beta chain under discussion was sequenced for a study of cytomegalovirus exposure and HLA in healthy donors. The PCR had 60 Vbeta and 13 Jbeta primers. The table came from immunoSEQ multiplex PCR; TCRdb's copy has only in-frame clones and leaves some out. The sample lists around 170,000 clones; around 80% were seen once. Study-level findings and limits: The study dropped some indistinguishable V segments, TRBV6-2 and TRBV6-3 among them. Later analysis identified several of the most significant clusters that appeared linked to common viral pathogens.

There are 16 residues in the CDR3. V was pared by 7 bases and J by 5 bases, with 10 bases of the junction left unmatched. CDR1 SQVTM and CDR2 ANQGSEA come from the germline V gene. On this clone: Its antigen is still unknown.

The TCR sequence derives from a woman aged 25 to 45 in good health and CMV-seronegative. V and J are TRBV29-1 and TRBJ2-2; 13 bases agree with TRBD2. Sequenced input: PBMCs. CDR3 nucleotides: TGCAGCGCCGGGACTAGCGGGGCCGTGAGAACCGGGGAGCTGTTTTTT. Its protein is CSAGTSGAVRTGELFF.